This T cell receptor (beta chain) is from a study of radiotherapy plus CTLA-4 blockade in lung cancer. Focal radiation plus CTLA-4 blockade with ipilimumab was administered to patients who had chemo-refractory metastatic non-small-cell lung cancer. Study-wide results and caveats: Radiotherapy was combined with ipilimumab, and tumor-derived TCR clones then expanded in blood.

Per the germline V gene, CDR1 is MNHNS and CDR2 is SASEGT. There are 15 residues in the CDR3. Remarks on this clone: The antigen is not known.

Assay: immunoSEQ multiplex PCR; the TCRdb copy retains only in-frame clones and omits some. The sample has about 25,000 clones, 71% seen once. The sample in question was peripheral blood, obtained from a patient treated with radiotherapy plus ipilimumab. This TCR derives from a human donor with non-small cell lung cancer whose response to radiotherapy plus ipilimumab could not be evaluated. V and J are TRBV6-1 and TRBJ2-5; 8 bases line up with TRBD2. The J call is uncertain, as TRBJ2-7 better fits the DNA end. The CDR3 here is CASSEGPRGGLEQYF. The CDR3 DNA is TGTGCCAGCAGTGAAGGCCCACGCGGGGGGCTCGAGCAGTACTTC.